This TCR beta chain was captured by sequencing in a study of blood T cell repertoires in COVID-19 (dated by TCRdb to about 2020). About the study as a whole: Samples covering the acute and convalescent phases of COVID-19 were provided by collaborators in the United States, Italy and Spain. The material from the prospective study consisted of cDNA or gDNA derived from T cells, B-cell-depleted T cells, or PBMCs. The dataset comprised deeply sampled blood TCRbeta repertoires from subjects exposed to, actively infected with, or recovered from COVID-19. The repertoires were released in a freely available public database meant as a resource for research on the immune response to SARS-CoV-2. The samples were drawn from two sources: the first 160 participants of the ongoing ImmuneRACE study, and over 1,000 subjects contributed by 6 global collaborators. Sample metadata almost always included a de-identified subject ID, COVID-19 status, age in years and sex. Where HLA class I and class II types were available, the types were taken from metadata supplied by the sample provider, not from assay-based typing.

What the work shows at the level of the full study, not this receptor alone: Clinical and demographic metadata were provided uncurated, with the amount varying by source and participant.

Collaborating institutions collected whole blood in K2EDTA tubes following their own protocols. For TCRbeta analysis, collaborators shipped samples in one of three forms: frozen whole blood, isolated PBMCs, or DNA extracted from either of those sample types. The CDR3 runs 12 amino acids, cysteine and phenylalanine included. Left in the record is the CDR3 DNA by itself, 36 bases read in frame from the first base. The germline V gene (reference sequence) yields SGHAT for CDR1 and FQDESV for CDR2. V was cut back by 6 bases and J by 7 bases, leaving a gap of 12 bases between them. TCRbeta CDR3 regions were amplified from genomic DNA by means of the immunoSEQ Assay, a bias-controlled multiplex PCR. The published analysis was carried out like this. Nucleated cell counts per sample were estimated from amplification of reference gene primers within the assay. To quantify the absolute abundance of each unique TCRbeta CDR3 rearrangement, sequence reads were collapsed and filtered. Productive Simpson clonality was computed per sample as the square root of Simpson's diversity index over productive rearrangements. TCRdb obtained this table from immuneACCESS and retained in-frame rearrangements with V and J assigned. These tables miss some clones; where compared with another copy, unresolved V genes account for less than half of the shortfall, and the remainder is unexplained. The DNA gave D and trimming, while V, J and clone size come from that table. Here the sample has around 200,000 clones; around nine tenths occur a single time. The ten largest clones capture less than 3.5% of the sample.

Worth noting for this clone: Its antigen has not been determined. It has no much larger one-base neighbor in the sample; base qualities were not kept.

The sample taken for sequencing was peripheral blood. The TCR was taken from a man aged 70 or older with acute or convalescent COVID-19. Recombination linked TRBV11-1 to TRBJ1-1, with the identity of the D gene unclear. The DNA sequence is TGTGCCAGCAGGCCCTTTGGAGGTGAAGCTTTCTTT. This translates into CASRPFGGEAFF.